The 2 T cell receptor beta chains reported below all come from one sample, sequenced in a study of OX40 agonist ivuxolimab in advanced cancers. Profiled with immunoSEQ multiplex PCR; TCRdb holds only in-frame clones, not every one. The sample consists of tens of thousands of clones, roughly 90% of them appearing once. The material was CD4+ or CD8+ T cells sorted from blood, obtained in a trial of the OX40 agonist ivuxolimab. These receptors came from an adult with an advanced solid tumor such as melanoma, head and neck, liver or kidney cancer.

Comment on this clone: Other DNA sequences from this sample encode an identical CDR3 as well. The chain links TRBV30 to TRBJ1-2, with TRBD1 matching 7 bases. This CDR3 region has 14 residues. The ends lost 3 bases at V and 7 bases at J; junction bases unmatched: 11. The germline CDR1 and CDR2 sequences are GTSNPN and SVGIG (reference sequence). Here the CDR3 reads CAWRRGQGGFGYTF. The CDR3 nucleotides read TGTGCCTGGAGGAGGGGGCAGGGGGGATTTGGCTACACCTTC. Looking up the rest from reference TRBV30 and TRBJ1-2 gives the full variable domain: SQTIHQWPATLVQPVGSPLSLECTVEGTSNPNLYWYRQAAGRGLQLLFYSVGIGQISSEVPQNLSASRPQDRQFILSSKKLLLSDSGFYLCAWRRGQGGFGYTFGSGTRLTVV.

V is TRBV11-1 and J is TRBJ2-7; the match to TRBD1 covers 7 bases. Germline trimming cut 1 base from V and 7 bases from J; bases unmatched to any gene: 7. Looked up from germline, CDR1 is SGHAT and CDR2 is FQDESV (reference sequence). The CDR3 contains 14 residues. The CDR3 sequence: CASSLVTGASEQYF. The CDR3 coding sequence is TGTGCCAGCAGCTTAGTCACAGGGGCCTCTGAGCAGTACTTC.